One and the same sample provided the 13 T cell receptor beta chains below, sequenced in a study of circulating tumor DNA in untreated peripheral T-cell lymphoma (dated by TCRdb to about 2021). The receptor library was made with the immunoSEQ multiplex PCR assay. TCRdb re-hosts the immuneACCESS table, in-frame sequences only. Its copies lack some clones; in the studies checked, an unresolved V gene accounts for under half of them, and the cause for the rest is not known. This sample has 6,000 or so clones in its table, and around 77% of those were observed once. Together, the top ten hold under 30% of the sample. Sequencing was performed on tumor tissue. The receptors were sampled from a human donor with peripheral T-cell lymphoma.

CDR3 protein: CASSIGRDRGSVEQFF. The CDR3 DNA reads TGTGCCAGTAGTATAGGCCGGGACAGGGGGTCTGTTGAGCAGTTCTTC. The chain joins TRBV19 to TRBJ2-1; 11 nucleotides match TRBD1. The CDR3 contains 16 residues. The ends lost 1 base at V and 9 bases at J; junction bases unmatched: 8. Germline-derived CDR1 and CDR2 are LNHDA and SQIVND (reference sequence).

The V and J genes are TRBV16 and TRBJ1-5, with D unresolved. CDR1 is KGHSY, CDR2 FQNENV, per germline. The length of the CDR3 is 13 residues. The V and J ends lost 4 bases and 9 bases respectively, with 13 bases between them. The CDR3 DNA is TGTGCCAGCAGCCTCGAGACCTCCGCGCCCCAGCATTTT. Translating it yields CASSLETSAPQHF. The whole variable domain, filled in from reference TRBV16 and TRBJ1-5, reads GEEVAQTPKHLVRGEGQKAKLYCAPIKGHSYVFWYQQVLKNEFKFLISFQNENVFDETGMPKERFSAKCLPNSPCSLEIQATKLEDSAVYFCASSLETSAPQHFGDGTRLSIL.

This clone has just a few counts. The chain couples TRBV28 to TRBJ1-2; D gene ambiguous. Germline V lookup: CDR1 MDHEN, CDR2 SYDVKM. The CDR3 sequence is 12 residues long. With 5 bases removed from V and 4 bases from J, the gap between germline ends came to 8 bases. CDR3 in DNA: TGTGCCAGCAGTCCACGGGCCTATGGCTACACCTTC. Its protein product is CASSPRAYGYTF.

This clone was seen a handful of times. The chain links TRBV28 to TRBJ1-5; no definite D call. This CDR3 is 15 amino acids long. Per germline, CDR1 MDHEN and CDR2 SYDVKM. Trimming cost V 6 bases and J 6 bases, with 18 bases left between them. The DNA for the CDR3 is TGTGCCAGCAGCCCACTGAAGGGTGGCCTTCAGCCCCAGCATTTT. This codes for CASSPLKGGLQPQHF.

This rearrangement joins TRBV29-1 to TRBJ2-5; 7 bases align to TRBD1. The J call could be wrong; TRBJ2-7 is a better fit for the DNA end. Germline loops: CDR1 SQVTM, CDR2 ANQGSEA. The CDR3 consists of 14 residues. CDR3 bases: TGCAGCGTTGTAGGACAGGTGGACTCCTACGAGCAGTACTTC. Protein: CSVVGQVDSYEQYF.

This CDR3 reads CASSFRNGADTQYF. Here the CDR3 DNA reads TGTGCCAGCAGCTTTAGGAATGGGGCAGATACGCAGTATTTT. J is TRBJ2-3 and V is TRBV30, with D uncertain. Trimming took off 8 bases at V and 4 bases at J, with 19 bases between the two ends. In germline, CDR1 is GTSNPN, CDR2 SVGIG (reference sequence). This CDR3 contains 14 residues. The full variable domain, completed using reference TRBV30 and TRBJ2-3, is SQTIHQWPATLVQPVGSPLSLECTVEGTSNPNLYWYRQAAGRGLQLLFYSVGIGQISSEVPQNLSASRPQDRQFILSSKKLLLSDSGFYLCASSFRNGADTQYFGPGTRLTVL.

The V call is TRBV11-3, the J call TRBJ2-2; possibly TRBD1 for D (6 bases). V was trimmed by 5 bases and J by 1 base, leaving 8 bases between them. Germline V gene sequence: CDR1 SGHNT, CDR2 YENEEA. The CDR3 length is 14 residues. CDR3 coding DNA: TGTGCCAGCAGCCAGGGACAGAACACCGGGGAGCTGTTTTTT. Its protein is CASSQGQNTGELFF. Combining the CDR3 with reference TRBV11-3 and TRBJ2-2 gives the whole variable domain EAGVVQSPRYKIIEKKQPVAFWCNPISGHNTLYWYLQNLGQGPELLIRYENEEAVDDSQLPKDRFSAERLKGVDSTLKIQPAELGDSAVYLCASSQGQNTGELFFGEGSRLTVL.

The chain couples TRBV19 to TRBJ2-3, with 11 nucleotides matching TRBD2. V lost 5 bases to trimming and J lost 4 bases; unmatched junction nucleotides: 11. CDR1 and CDR2 from the germline V gene are LNHDA and SQIVND (reference sequence). The CDR3 consists of 17 residues. Here the CDR3 DNA reads TGTGCCAGTAGTCCTCCCCTACTAGCGGGGGACGCAGATACGCAGTATTTT. The encoded protein is CASSPPLLAGDADTQYF.

The gene calls are TRBV19 and TRBJ2-7; 9 bases are shared with TRBD1. The CDR3 consists of 14 residues. V shed 3 bases and J 3 bases; nucleotides not matched to a gene: 3. Germline CDR1 LNHDA, CDR2 SQIVND (reference sequence). In DNA form, the CDR3 reads TGTGCCAGTAGTATTGGACAGGGGAACTACGAGCAGTACTTC. Protein: CASSIGQGNYEQYF.

The rearrangement links TRBV6-8 to TRBJ2-7; TRBD1 matches at 7 bases. The CDR3 is 14 amino acids. J was trimmed by 6 bases and V by 11 bases; bases with no gene match: 16. The germline CDR1 and CDR2 sequences are MNHGY and SAAAGT. The CDR3 region has the DNA TGTGCCGCCGGAACCAGACAGGGCAAGGGCGAGCAGTACTTC. Translating it yields CAAGTRQGKGEQYF.

This chain connects TRBV2 to TRBJ1-2; D call uncertain. V dropped 6 bases and J dropped 8 bases, with 28 bases sitting between them. This CDR3 comprises 17 residues. Germline V gene sequence: CDR1 SNHLY, CDR2 FYNNEI. CDR3 in amino acids: CASSVEVKAGPSGGYTF. The CDR3, as DNA: TGTGCCAGCAGCGTAGAGGTCAAGGCAGGTCCCTCTGGGGGCTACACCTTC.

The chain carries TRBV30 and TRBJ1-6, with 7 bases that match TRBD1. The germline CDR1 and CDR2 sequences are GTSNPN and SVGIG (reference sequence). This CDR3 has 18 residues. The trim removed 3 bases at V and 0 bases at J, leaving 11 bases unmatched. As DNA, the CDR3 is TGTGCCTGGAGCCCAGGGGGTCCCGTCAGCTCCTATAATTCACCCCTCCACTTT. It is translated as CAWSPGGPVSSYNSPLHF.

This chain links TRBV19 with TRBJ1-5; D is uncertain. Deletions cut 2 bases from V and 7 bases from J, with 9 bases between. CDR1 is LNHDA and CDR2 is SQIVND in the germline V gene (reference sequence). The CDR3 extends over 13 amino acids. In nucleotides, the CDR3 is TGTGCCAGTAGTATAATATTGGCCCAGCCCCAGCATTTT. Residues: CASSIILAQPQHF. Supplemented by reference TRBV19 and TRBJ1-5, the full variable domain reads DGGITQSPKYLFRKEGQNVTLSCEQNLNHDAMYWYRQDPGQGLRLIYYSQIVNDFQKGDIAEGYSVSREKKESFPLTVTSAQKNPTAFYLCASSIILAQPQHFGDGTRLSIL.